The 30 T cell receptor beta chains given below trace back to one sample, sequenced in a study of radiotherapy plus CTLA-4 blockade in lung cancer. Sequencing was performed with immunoSEQ multiplex PCR; in TCRdb, only in-frame clones are kept and a portion is missing. The sample shows fewer than 75,000 clones, 80% to 90% of them seen only once. This specimen consisted of peripheral blood, obtained from a patient treated with radiotherapy plus ipilimumab. These receptors originate from a human donor with non-small cell lung cancer that progressed on radiotherapy plus ipilimumab.

The gene calls are TRBV4-2 and TRBJ2-5; D not resolved. The CDR3 spans 15 residues. Germline CDR1 reads LGHNA; CDR2 reads YNFKEQ. V was shortened by 3 bases and J by 3 bases, with 14 bases between the two germline ends. The DNA for the CDR3 is TGTGCCAGCAGCCACCCCGTTGACGGTGAAGAGACCCAGTACTTC. It codes for CASSHPVDGEETQYF.

The chain uses TRBV5-1 and TRBJ2-1, with 7 bases identical to TRBD2. Per the germline V gene, CDR1 is SGHRS and CDR2 is YFSETQ. With V trimmed by 5 bases and J by 5 bases, 13 bases remained unmatched. This CDR3 spans 16 amino acids. CDR3: CASRFREGLSNNEQFF. CDR3 nucleotides: TGCGCCAGCAGGTTTAGGGAGGGACTATCAAACAATGAGCAGTTCTTC.

About this clone: Other DNA sequences of this sample code for an identical CDR3. The chain couples TRBV5-1 to TRBJ2-2; 8 bases agree with TRBD2. The germline V gene has CDR1 SGHRS and CDR2 YFSETQ. CDR3 length equals 17 residues. The V and J ends lost 4 bases and 2 bases, in that order; junction bases with no gene match: 10. For the CDR3, the DNA is TGCGCCAGCAGCCAGTATTCTAGCGGGCTCAACACCGGGGAGCTGTTTTTT. Its translation is CASSQYSSGLNTGELFF. The full variable domain, in which reference TRBV5-1 and TRBJ2-2 provide the parts outside the CDR3, is KAGVTQTPRYLIKTRGQQVTLSCSPISGHRSVSWYQQTPGQGLQFLFEYFSETQRNKGNFPGRFSGRQFSNSRSEMNVSTLELGDSALYLCASSQYSSGLNTGELFFGEGSRLTVL.

The chain recombines TRBV5-4 with TRBJ1-1; D not certain. CDR1 is SGHNT, CDR2 YYREEE, per germline (reference sequence). V gave up 2 bases and J gave up 5 bases, with 4 bases separating them. CDR3 length equals 11 residues. DNA for the CDR3: TGTGCCAGCAGCTTTTTGACTGAAGCTTTCTTT. Residues: CASSFLTEAFF.

The genes are TRBV5-1 and TRBJ2-1; no definite D call. The CDR3 loop spans 16 amino acids. Trimming took off 0 bases at V and 0 bases at J, with 10 bases between the two ends. The germline CDR1 and CDR2 sequences are SGHRS and YFSETQ. The CDR3 protein is CASSLAFPSSYNEQFF. For the CDR3, the DNA is TGCGCCAGCAGCTTGGCCTTTCCCAGCTCCTACAATGAGCAGTTCTTC.

The rearrangement uses TRBV19 and TRBJ1-5, with unresolved D. Per germline, CDR1 LNHDA and CDR2 SQIVND (reference sequence). Trimming removed 7 bases at V and 0 bases at J, with 13 bases between. The CDR3 spans 15 residues. The CDR3 loop is CASTSTWFSNQPQHF. Written as DNA, the CDR3 is TGTGCCAGTACCTCAACGTGGTTTAGCAATCAGCCCCAGCATTTT.

Worth noting for this clone: The junction and the germline gene differ at one end; a read error may be behind it. This rearrangement joins TRBV9 to TRBJ2-2; D may be TRBD1 (6 bases). The CDR3 totals 16 residues. CDR1 SGDLS and CDR2 YYNGEE come from the germline V gene. The CDR3 DNA reads as TGTGCCGGCAGCTTCAACAGGGATATCCACACCGGGGAGCTGTTTTTT. Protein sequence: CAGSFNRDIHTGELFF. The complete variable domain, with remaining parts taken from reference TRBV9 and TRBJ2-2, reads DSGVTQTPKHLITATGQRVTLRCSPRSGDLSVYWYQQSLDQGLQFLIQYYNGEERAKGNILERFSAQQFPDLHSELNLSSLELGDSALYFCAGSFNRDIHTGELFFGEGSRLTVL.

J is TRBJ1-1 and V is TRBV25-1; TRBD1 might be the D (5 bases). V shed 5 bases and J shed 5 bases, with 18 bases lying between them. CDR3 size: 15 residues. From germline, CDR1 is MGHDK and CDR2 SYGVNS. CDR3: CASSLGAGVGTEAFF. CDR3 DNA sequence: TGTGCCAGCAGTCTCGGGGCGGGGGTTGGGACTGAAGCTTTCTTT.

As for this clone: Germline is not matched at one junction end, which may reflect a read error. V usage is TRBV13 and J usage is TRBJ2-1; D unresolved. CDR1 and CDR2 from the germline V gene are PRHDT and FYEKMQ (reference sequence). There are 12 residues in the CDR3. Here the CDR3 DNA reads TGTGCCAGCAGCCGTAAACCCGATGAACAGTTCTTC. Translating gives CASSRKPDEQFF.

The chain joins TRBV10-3 to TRBJ2-1, with D possibly being TRBD2 (5 bases). Trimming took 4 bases from V and 0 from J, leaving 10 bases between them. Germline assignment: CDR1 ENHRY and CDR2 SYGVKD. The CDR3 is 15 residues long. The CDR3 DNA sequence: TGTGCCATCAGTGGACTAAACTTCTCCTACAATGAGCAGTTCTTC. It is translated as CAISGLNFSYNEQFF.

This clone was seen just once. J is TRBJ1-2 and V is TRBV2; tentative D call: TRBD1 (5 bases). The germline V gene encodes CDR1 SNHLY and CDR2 FYNNEI. The length of the CDR3 is 15 residues. Trimming shortened V by 3 bases and J by 0 bases, and 11 bases separated the two germline ends. Here the CDR3 reads CASSDRASTNYGYTF. The CDR3 DNA follows: TGTGCCAGCAGTGACAGGGCCTCGACTAACTATGGCTACACCTTC. Supplemented by reference TRBV2 and TRBJ1-2, the full variable domain reads EPEVTQTPSHQVTQMGQEVILRCVPISNHLYFYWYRQILGQKVEFLVSFYNNEISEKSEIFDDQFSVERPDGSNFTLKIRSTKLEDSAMYFCASSDRASTNYGYTFGSGTRLTVV.

The rearrangement uses TRBV19 and TRBJ2-7, with TRBD1 as a possible D gene (6 bases). The V and J ends lost 3 bases and 2 bases respectively, with 8 bases between them. The length of the CDR3 is 13 residues. CDR1 and CDR2 (germline): LNHDA, SQIVND (reference sequence). The CDR3 DNA is TGTGCCAGTAGTATTCCAGGGGCCTACGAGCAGTACTTC. Its translation: CASSIPGAYEQYF.

This clone was seen just once. The chain links TRBV5-1 to TRBJ1-1; TRBD1 is a possible D gene (6 bases). The V end lost 2 bases, the J end lost 4 bases, and 9 bases lay between the germline ends. The germline V gene encodes CDR1 SGHRS and CDR2 YFSETQ. The length of the CDR3 is 13 residues. CDR3 amino acids: CASSFGRGTEAFF. The CDR3 DNA follows: TGCGCCAGCAGCTTCGGCAGGGGCACTGAAGCTTTCTTT.

This clone appeared once. The chain combines TRBV7-3 with TRBJ1-1; D perhaps matches TRBD1 (5 bases). This CDR3 has 13 residues. With 5 bases removed from V and 5 bases from J, the gap between germline ends came to 12 bases. Germline CDR1 and CDR2: SGHTA and FQGTGA. Here the CDR3 DNA reads TGTGCCAGCAGCACGGGGCCGGGGACTGAAGCTTTCTTT. Its translation: CASSTGPGTEAFF.

In DNA form, the CDR3 reads TGTGCCATCACAGGGGGCGTCTCTGGCTACACCTTC. Translation gives CAITGGVSGYTF. This sequence joins TRBV10-3 and TRBJ1-2; 8 positions agree with TRBD1. The CDR3 totals 12 residues. The germline V gene has CDR1 ENHRY and CDR2 SYGVKD. Trimming took 7 bases from V and 7 from J; bases not matched to a gene: 5.

The chain has TRBV4-2 and TRBJ1-1, with 7 bases fitting TRBD1. The CDR3 runs to 16 residues. Germline V gene data show CDR1 as LGHNA and CDR2 as YNFKEQ. V was pared by 4 bases and J by 1 base, with 9 bases of the junction left unmatched. CDR3 protein: CASSLGTASQNTEAFF. In DNA, the CDR3 is TGTGCCAGCAGCCTCGGGACAGCGAGTCAGAACACTGAAGCTTTCTTT.

The chain recombines TRBV5-6 with TRBJ2-3; no reliable D call. The ends were cut back, 1 base at V and 4 bases at J, with 16 bases in the middle. This CDR3 spans 16 amino acids. Germline CDR1 and CDR2: SGHDT and YYEEEE. The CDR3 DNA follows: TGTGCCAGCAGCTTGTCGGCAGGCCCTGGCGCAGATACGCAGTATTTT. Translating it yields CASSLSAGPGADTQYF.

This chain links TRBV25-1 with TRBJ2-7, with a weak D call TRBD1 (6 bases). The germline gives CDR1 MGHDK, CDR2 SYGVNS. This CDR3 spans 14 amino acids. The V gene lost 5 bases and the J gene lost 5 bases, with 16 bases spanning the gap. The CDR3 sequence: CASSRSGTKNEQYF. DNA of the CDR3: TGTGCCAGCAGTCGCTCCGGGACAAAAAACGAGCAGTACTTC.

Only one count was recorded for this clone. V gene TRBV27 combines with J gene TRBJ2-1, with 8 nucleotides matching TRBD1. Germline V CDR1 and CDR2: MNHEY, SMNVEV (reference sequence). The length of the CDR3 is 20 residues. J was trimmed by 5 bases and V by 4 bases; bases with no gene match: 22. The CDR3 DNA follows: TGTGCCAGCAGTTCTTCCTTACGCCTACGCGACAGGGGAAGGGACAATGAGCAGTTCTTC. The encoded protein is CASSSSLRLRDRGRDNEQFF.

The chain joins TRBV30 to TRBJ2-3; the match to TRBD2 covers 7 bases. The CDR3 covers 15 residues. V shed 0 bases, J shed 7 bases, and the junction held 10 bases outside the gene matches. Germline CDR1 is GTSNPN and CDR2 is SVGIG (reference sequence). The CDR3 protein is CAWSVKAGIVNTQYF. The CDR3 coding sequence is TGTGCCTGGAGTGTAAAAGCGGGAATAGTGAATACGCAGTATTTT.

The V and J genes are TRBV5-1 and TRBJ2-7; D possibly corresponds to TRBD2 (5 bases). The V end was cut by 2 bases, the J end by 0 bases, with 9 bases between. The CDR3 runs 14 residues. Germline CDR1 is SGHRS and CDR2 is YFSETQ. The CDR3 loop reads CASSFQAGSYEQYF. DNA of the CDR3: TGCGCCAGCAGCTTTCAGGCGGGCTCCTACGAGCAGTACTTC.

This clone was counted once. J is TRBJ2-7 and V is TRBV5-5; perhaps TRBD2 as D (6 bases). Germline CDR1 SGHKS, CDR2 YYEKEE (reference sequence). The CDR3 runs 13 residues. V was clipped by 4 bases and J by 12 bases, with 20 bases between them. CDR3 bases: TGTGCCAGCAGCGATGGGTGGACGGGACTCCCGTACGTC. Protein sequence: CASSDGWTGLPYV.

The chain is built from TRBV2 and TRBJ2-7; 10 bases fit TRBD2. Germline CDR1 SNHLY, CDR2 FYNNEI. With 5 bases clipped from V and 7 bases from J, the junction kept 8 bases outside the gene matches. CDR3 length equals 14 residues. For the CDR3, the DNA is TGTGCCAGCAGTCCAACTAGCGGGGTTGTGGAGCAGTACTTC. Protein: CASSPTSGVVEQYF.

The rearrangement uses TRBV21-1 and TRBJ1-2. TRBV21-1 is flagged as a pseudogene. The CDR3 has 18 amino acids. The CDR3 DNA reads as TGTGCCAGCAGCAAAGTTGGAGAAGGTTGGGATCCCTCCTATGGCTACACCTTC. Protein product: CASSKVGEGWDPSYGYTF.

The chain couples TRBV28 to TRBJ1-1, with a tentative D call TRBD1 (6 bases). Looked up from germline, CDR1 is MDHEN and CDR2 is SYDVKM. The CDR3 is 16 residues long. The ends were cut back, 3 bases at V and 4 bases at J, with 18 bases in the middle. CDR3 nucleotides: TGTGCCAGCAGTTTCATGAAAACAGGGCCGGCCACTGAAGCTTTCTTT. Translated, it gives CASSFMKTGPATEAFF.

The gene calls are TRBV18 and TRBJ2-5; 8 bases align to TRBD2. CDR3 length: 15 amino acids. V dropped 1 base and J dropped 2; count of bases not matched to a gene: 3. CDR1 is KGHSH, CDR2 LQKENI, per germline. The CDR3 here is CASSPRVAGQETQYF. Here the CDR3 DNA reads TGTGCCAGCTCACCACGGGTAGCGGGGCAAGAGACCCAGTACTTC.

The chain joins TRBV30 to TRBJ2-7; D uncertain. V was pared by 0 bases and J by 2 bases, with 8 bases between. The CDR3 has 13 amino acids. CDR1 GTSNPN and CDR2 SVGIG come from the germline V gene (reference sequence). The CDR3 sequence: CAWSVLYPYEQYF. DNA for the CDR3: TGTGCCTGGAGTGTATTATACCCCTACGAGCAGTACTTC.

This sequence joins TRBV5-1 and TRBJ2-1; possible D gene TRBD1, 6 bases. CDR3 length: 16 residues. CDR1 SGHRS and CDR2 YFSETQ come from the germline V gene. The ends were cut back, 4 bases at V and 3 bases at J, with 17 bases in the middle. CDR3 protein: CASSVTTGLGYNEQFF. For the CDR3, the DNA is TGCGCCAGCAGCGTCACAACAGGGTTAGGCTACAATGAGCAGTTCTTC.

The chain has TRBV20-1 and TRBJ2-1; D gene unclear. The CDR3 contains 11 residues. With 1 base removed from V and 8 bases from J, the gap between germline ends came to 6 bases. The germline V gene encodes CDR1 DFQATT and CDR2 SNEGSKA (reference sequence). CDR3 nucleotide sequence: TGCAGTGCTAGAGGTCTGTATGAGCAGTTCTTC. Its protein is CSARGLYEQFF.

The J gene is TRBJ2-7, the V gene TRBV6-5; 9 nucleotides align to TRBD2. Germline trimming cut 4 bases from V and 2 bases from J; bases unmatched to any gene: 6. The germline V gene has CDR1 MNHEY and CDR2 SVGAGI. This CDR3 has 15 residues. The CDR3 DNA reads TGTGCCAGCAGTTTGTTAGCGGGAGCTACCTACGAGCAGTACTTC. Amino acids: CASSLLAGATYEQYF.